This T cell receptor beta chain emerged from a study of blood T cell repertoires in COVID-19. This table comes from immunoSEQ multiplex PCR, and its TCRdb copy is limited to in-frame clones, with some not included. The table lists fewer than 45,000 clones, about 76% of them singletons, with 8% to 11% in the top ten. V lost 3 bases, J lost 4 bases, and 7 bases stayed unmatched. There are 15 residues in the CDR3. Germline V gene sequence: CDR1 SGDLS, CDR2 YYNGEE. V gene TRBV9 combines with J gene TRBJ1-3, with 7 bases matching TRBD1. The sequence was obtained from a man aged 65 to 79 with COVID-19, enrolled during active disease. Input material: peripheral blood. This CDR3 is CASSENTGVGNTIYF. CDR3 nucleotides: TGTGCCAGCAGCGAGAACACAGGGGTCGGAAACACCATATATTTT.